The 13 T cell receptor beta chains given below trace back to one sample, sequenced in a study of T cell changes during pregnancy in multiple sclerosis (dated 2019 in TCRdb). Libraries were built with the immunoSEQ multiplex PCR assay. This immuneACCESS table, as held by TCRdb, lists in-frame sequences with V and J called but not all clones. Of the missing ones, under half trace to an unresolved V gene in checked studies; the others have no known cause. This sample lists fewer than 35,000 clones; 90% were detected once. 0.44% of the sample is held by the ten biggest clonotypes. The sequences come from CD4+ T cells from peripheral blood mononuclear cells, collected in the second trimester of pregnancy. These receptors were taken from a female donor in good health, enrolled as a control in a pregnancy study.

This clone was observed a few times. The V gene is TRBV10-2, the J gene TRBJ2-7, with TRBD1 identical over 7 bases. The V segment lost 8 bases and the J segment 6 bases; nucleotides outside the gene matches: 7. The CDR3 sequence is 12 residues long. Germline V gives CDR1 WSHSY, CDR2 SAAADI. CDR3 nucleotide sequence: TGCGCCAGCGGTTCTTACAGGGGCGAGCAGTACTTC. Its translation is CASGSYRGEQYF.

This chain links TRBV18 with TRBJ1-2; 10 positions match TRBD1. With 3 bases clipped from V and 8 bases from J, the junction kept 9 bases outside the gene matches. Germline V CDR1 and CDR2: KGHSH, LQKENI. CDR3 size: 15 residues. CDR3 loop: CASSPLDRGKNGYTF. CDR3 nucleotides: TGTGCCAGCTCACCCCTGGACAGGGGGAAGAACGGCTACACCTTC. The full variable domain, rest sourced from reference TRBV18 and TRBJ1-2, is NAGVMQNPRHLVRRRGQEARLRCSPMKGHSHVYWYRQLPEEGLKFMVYLQKENIIDESGMPKERFSAEFPKEGPSILRIQQVVRGDSAAYFCASSPLDRGKNGYTFGSGTRLTVV.

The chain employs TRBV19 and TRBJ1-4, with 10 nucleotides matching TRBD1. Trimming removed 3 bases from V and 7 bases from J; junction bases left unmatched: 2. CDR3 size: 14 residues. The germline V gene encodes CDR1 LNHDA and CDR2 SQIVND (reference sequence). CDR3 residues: CASSMGTGVEKLFF. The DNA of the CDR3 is TGTGCCAGTAGTATGGGGACAGGGGTTGAAAAACTGTTTTTT.

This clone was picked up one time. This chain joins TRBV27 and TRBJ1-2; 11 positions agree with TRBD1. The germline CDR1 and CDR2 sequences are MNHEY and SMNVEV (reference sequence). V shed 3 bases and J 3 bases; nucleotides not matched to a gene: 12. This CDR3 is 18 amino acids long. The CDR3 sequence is CASSFVGDRGSSDYGYTF. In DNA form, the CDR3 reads TGTGCCAGCAGTTTTGTTGGGGACAGGGGGTCCAGTGACTATGGCTACACCTTC.

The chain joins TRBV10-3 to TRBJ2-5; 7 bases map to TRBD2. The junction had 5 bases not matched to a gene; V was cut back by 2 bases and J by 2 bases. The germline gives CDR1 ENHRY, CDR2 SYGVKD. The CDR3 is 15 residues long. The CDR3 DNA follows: TGTGCCATCAGTGAGGGCCAGCGGGGACAAGAGACCCAGTACTTC. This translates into CAISEGQRGQETQYF.

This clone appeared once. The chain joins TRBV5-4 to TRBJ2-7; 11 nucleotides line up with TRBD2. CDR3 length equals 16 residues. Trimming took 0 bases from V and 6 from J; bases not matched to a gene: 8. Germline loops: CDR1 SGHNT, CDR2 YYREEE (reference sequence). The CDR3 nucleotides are TGTGCCAGCAGCTTGGCCCCGGGACTAGCGGTAAGCGAGCAGTACTTC. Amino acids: CASSLAPGLAVSEQYF.

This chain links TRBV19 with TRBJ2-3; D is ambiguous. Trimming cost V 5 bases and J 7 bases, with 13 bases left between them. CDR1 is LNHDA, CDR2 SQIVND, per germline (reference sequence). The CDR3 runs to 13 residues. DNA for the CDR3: TGTGCCAGTAGTCCTCCTAGGTTGTATACGCAGTATTTT. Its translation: CASSPPRLYTQYF.

CDR3 sequence (DNA): TGTGCCAGCAGCACTGACTCCTATGAAGCTTTCTTT. Translated, it gives CASSTDSYEAFF. The rearrangement uses TRBV2 and TRBJ1-1; D uncertain. Deletions cut 6 bases from V and 7 bases from J, with 12 bases between. The germline V gene has CDR1 SNHLY and CDR2 FYNNEI. CDR3 length equals 12 residues.

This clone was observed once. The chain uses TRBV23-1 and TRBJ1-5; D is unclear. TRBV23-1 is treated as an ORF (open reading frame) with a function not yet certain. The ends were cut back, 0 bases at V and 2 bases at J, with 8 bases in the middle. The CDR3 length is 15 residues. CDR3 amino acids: CASSQSTVGNQPQHF. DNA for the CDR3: TGCGCCAGCAGTCAATCGACTGTAGGCAATCAGCCCCAGCATTTT.

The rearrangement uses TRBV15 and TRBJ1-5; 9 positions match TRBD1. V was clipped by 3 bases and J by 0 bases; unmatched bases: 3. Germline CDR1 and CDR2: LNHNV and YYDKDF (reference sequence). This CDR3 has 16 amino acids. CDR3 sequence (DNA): TGTGCCACCAGCAGGACAGGGGGAAATAGCAATCAGCCCCAGCATTTT. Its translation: CATSRTGGNSNQPQHF.

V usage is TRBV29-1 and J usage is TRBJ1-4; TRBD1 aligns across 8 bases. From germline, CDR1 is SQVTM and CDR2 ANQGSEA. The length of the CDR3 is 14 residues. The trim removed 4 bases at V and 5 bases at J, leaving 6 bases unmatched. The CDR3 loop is CSVGAGQGNEKLFF. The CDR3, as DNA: TGCAGCGTTGGAGCCGGACAGGGAAATGAAAAACTGTTTTTT.

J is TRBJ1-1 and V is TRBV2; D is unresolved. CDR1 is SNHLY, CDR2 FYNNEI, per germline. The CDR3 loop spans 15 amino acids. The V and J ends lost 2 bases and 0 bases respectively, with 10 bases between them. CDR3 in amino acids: CASSERRRVNTEAFF. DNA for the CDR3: TGTGCCAGCAGTGAAAGGAGGCGAGTGAACACTGAAGCTTTCTTT.

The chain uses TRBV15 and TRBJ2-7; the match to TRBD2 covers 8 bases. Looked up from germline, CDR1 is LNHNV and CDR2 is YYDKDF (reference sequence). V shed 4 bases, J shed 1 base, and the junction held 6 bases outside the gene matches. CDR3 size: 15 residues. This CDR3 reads CATSIQRGGSYEQYF. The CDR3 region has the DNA TGTGCCACCAGCATTCAACGGGGGGGGTCCTACGAGCAGTACTTC.